These T cell receptor beta chains were read from a single sample in a study of monozygotic twins with inflammatory bowel disease. TCRdb derives one entry per CDR3 protein from the 5' RACE reads, leaving out DNA. Seen in this sample are under 150,000 distinct CDR3 sequences; the ten most common clones hold less than 2.5%. The sample consisted of blood. The receptor set was obtained from a human donor with ulcerative colitis or Crohn's disease, or a healthy co-twin of an affected twin (not recorded which). Both conserved end residues are part of each CDR3. The order of the fields is J gene, V gene, CDR3 protein.

J: TRBJ1-4; V: TRBV12-3/TRBV12-4; CDR3: CASSWTVGVNEKLFF
J: TRBJ1-2; V: TRBV2; CDR3: CASSPGHYYGYTF
J: TRBJ2-7; V: TRBV6-5; CDR3: CASSYTGTGIYEQYF
J: TRBJ2-2; V: TRBV11-2; CDR3: CASSFPRAGLTFLDTGELFF
J: TRBJ2-3; V: TRBV5-1; CDR3: CASSLSTGYTDTQYF
J: TRBJ1-6; V: TRBV7-3; CDR3: CASSKIGWDSPLHF
J: TRBJ2-7; V: TRBV7-9; CDR3: CASSLGEGGSSYEQYF
J: TRBJ1-2; V: TRBV5-6; CDR3: CASSLVEGWGYTF
J: TRBJ2-7; V: TRBV2; CDR3: CASSEAEDGSSYEQYF
J: TRBJ2-1; V: TRBV18; CDR3: CASLPSDEQFF
J: TRBJ2-3; V: TRBV20-1; CDR3: CSAAGGTTDTQYF
J: TRBJ1-2; V: TRBV20-1; CDR3: CSARAGADYGYTF
J: TRBJ1-1; V: TRBV7-8; CDR3: CASSLQGDTEAFF
J: TRBJ2-1; V: TRBV6-1; CDR3: CASRSRDRGYNEQFF
J: TRBJ2-3; V: TRBV15; CDR3: CATSGGPSDTQYF
J: TRBJ1-6; V: TRBV4-3; CDR3: CASSQQPSSYNSPLHF
J: TRBJ1-5; V: TRBV19; CDR3: CASSSIQGSQPQHF
J: TRBJ1-5; V: TRBV30; CDR3: CAWSAPYYNQPQHF
J: TRBJ2-3; V: TRBV6-5; CDR3: CASSYAGLAGGPYTQYF
J: TRBJ2-5; V: TRBV4-3; CDR3: CASSQGPQETQYF
J: TRBJ1-2; V: TRBV6-2/TRBV6-3; CDR3: CASRRQGSNYGYTF
J: TRBJ2-2; V: TRBV12-3/TRBV12-4; CDR3: CASSPSLGQHTGELFF
J: TRBJ1-6; V: TRBV6-4; CDR3: CASSETRPASSYNSPLHF
J: TRBJ1-5; V: TRBV6-1; CDR3: CASSEGGFGQPQHF
J: TRBJ1-4; V: TRBV7-6; CDR3: CASSVSWSINEKLFF
J: TRBJ2-2; V: TRBV20-1; CDR3: CSARGGKAGELFF
J: TRBJ2-2; V: TRBV4-1; CDR3: CASSQKWQTSAGELFF
J: TRBJ2-3; V: TRBV5-4; CDR3: CASSLAGKGTDTQYF
J: TRBJ1-6; V: TRBV5-1; CDR3: CASSFNNNSPLHF
J: TRBJ2-7; V: TRBV6-4; CDR3: CASTSPEGTGDIDEQYF
J: TRBJ2-3; V: TRBV7-2; CDR3: CASSLGSGPGTDTQYF
J: TRBJ2-1; V: TRBV5-1; CDR3: CASSLTGVPNSYNEQFF
J: TRBJ2-1; V: TRBV7-3; CDR3: CASSLFRAGRSSYNEQFF